This T cell receptor beta chain was obtained from a study of yellow fever vaccine responses in identical twins. In regard to this clonotype: The antigen is undetermined.

TCRdb itself ran the RT-PCR reads through MiXCR, one entry per CDR3 protein. The sample carries 6,000 to 9,000 distinct CDR3 sequences, about 86% recorded once. V dropped 4 bases and J dropped 5 bases, with 12 bases sitting between them. The CDR3 is 13 amino acids. Per the germline V gene, CDR1 is SQVTM and CDR2 is ANQGSEA. The study's findings and limits: Each twin's T cell response to the vaccine was reported to look partly convergent and partly personalized.

The sequences come from T cells from blood (PBMCs), unsorted or a sorted subset (not recorded which), collected before or after yellow fever vaccination (not recorded which). The V gene is TRBV29-1, the J gene TRBJ2-1; tentatively, D is TRBD1 (6 bases). This TCR was sampled from a woman between 18 and 30 years old who received the yellow fever vaccine. CDR3 bases: TGCAGCGTTGCATCAGCAGGGGACAATGAGCAGTTCTTC. Amino acids: CSVASAGDNEQFF.